The 6 T cell receptor beta chains reported below all come from one sample, sequenced in a study of T cells after yellow fever vaccination. Via MiXCR, TCRdb re-called the 5' RACE reads, giving one row per CDR3 protein. The sample lists a few hundred thousand distinct CDR3 sequences; 8.1% were seen once. The specimen was PBMCs, collected roughly seven weeks after the first yellow fever vaccination. Receptors originate from a man aged 18 to 30 who received the YFV17D yellow fever vaccine.

Many counts were recorded for this clonotype. The chain recombines TRBV9 with TRBJ2-1, with 13 bases matching TRBD2. The CDR3 length is 16 residues. The V and J ends lost 1 base and 8 bases, in that order; junction bases with no gene match: 6. Germline V gene sequence: CDR1 SGDLS, CDR2 YYNGEE. CDR3 region: CASSVFGLAGEDEQFF. The CDR3 DNA follows: TGTGCCAGCAGCGTATTTGGACTAGCGGGGGAGGATGAGCAGTTCTTC.

A few counts support this clonotype. The chain uses TRBV7-8 and TRBJ2-5; 8 bases agree with TRBD1. CDR3 length equals 16 residues. CDR1 is SGHVS and CDR2 is FQNEAQ in the germline V gene. Trimming at V came to 5 bases and at J to 1 base, leaving 9 bases not matched to a gene. This chain's CDR3 is CASSPTWDRFQETQYF. As DNA, the CDR3 is TGTGCCAGCAGCCCTACCTGGGACAGGTTCCAAGAGACCCAGTACTTC.

The V and J genes are TRBV29-1 and TRBJ1-1; D unresolved. There are 16 residues in the CDR3. Germline CDR1 SQVTM, CDR2 ANQGSEA. The V and J ends lost 0 bases and 4 bases respectively, with 18 bases between them. CDR3 nucleotides: TGCAGCGTTGAAGACACGCCAGACGGGTGGGTCACTGAAGCTTTCTTT. Amino acid sequence: CSVEDTPDGWVTEAFF.

Many counts were recorded for this clonotype. The chain is built from TRBV5-1 and TRBJ1-2; D remains ambiguous. V lost 3 bases and J 4 bases, leaving 22 bases between the germline ends. Per germline, CDR1 SGHRS and CDR2 YFSETQ. The CDR3 runs to 17 residues. CDR3 loop: CASSSRRSPLRSYGYTF. CDR3 bases: TGCGCCAGCAGCTCAAGACGGAGCCCCCTTCGTAGCTATGGCTACACCTTC.

With respect to this clonotype: One base away lies a much larger clone, so this may be a sequencing read error. DNA of the CDR3: TGTGCCAGTGGTACAAGGACAGAGAGGAGCTATGGCTACACCTTC. This encodes CASGTRTERSYGYTF. This sequence joins TRBV19 and TRBJ1-2; weak D call: TRBD1 (6 bases). With 8 bases removed from V and 4 bases from J, the gap between germline ends came to 20 bases. CDR1 is LNHDA, CDR2 SQIVND, per germline (reference sequence). The CDR3 consists of 15 residues. Filled out from reference TRBV19 and TRBJ1-2, the complete variable domain reads DGGITQSPKYLFRKEGQNVTLSCEQNLNHDAMYWYRQDPGQGLRLIYYSQIVNDFQKGDIAEGYSVSREKKESFPLTVTSAQKNPTAFYLCASGTRTERSYGYTFGSGTRLTVV.

This clonotype was seen many times. The chain uses TRBV12-3 or TRBV12-4 and TRBJ2-2; D is unclear. The CDR3 is made up of 13 amino acids. Trimming pared 3 bases from V and 6 bases from J, leaving 8 bases between. The CDR3 here is CASSFTISGELFF. In DNA, the CDR3 is TGTGCCAGCAGTTTCACCATTTCCGGGGAGCTGTTTTTT.